This T cell receptor (beta chain) emerged from a study of circulating and synovial CD4+ cells in juvenile arthritis. Regarding the study as a whole: These blood cells shared more CDR3 sequences with synovium than bulk blood. CPL versus bulk CD4 samples: T cell genome counts differed by at least an order of magnitude. Bulk blood CD4 repertoires were more diverse than these.

With respect to this clone: Its antigen is undetermined. Other DNA sequences in the sample encode the same CDR3.

Clones were read by immunoSEQ multiplex PCR, and TCRdb kept only the in-frame ones, dropping some. The table records some 35,000 clones, about 94% of them present only once. Looked up from germline, CDR1 is MNHEY and CDR2 is SMNVEV (reference sequence). V was cut by 6 bases and J by 0 bases, with 9 bases left in between. The CDR3 spans 15 residues. The chain employs TRBV27 and TRBJ1-6; no definite D call. The source material was CD4+ T cells from blood. The TCR comes from a human donor with juvenile idiopathic arthritis. The CDR3 here is CASSPKISYNSPLHF. The CDR3 region has the DNA TGTGCCAGCAGCCCCAAAATCTCCTATAATTCACCCCTCCACTTT.